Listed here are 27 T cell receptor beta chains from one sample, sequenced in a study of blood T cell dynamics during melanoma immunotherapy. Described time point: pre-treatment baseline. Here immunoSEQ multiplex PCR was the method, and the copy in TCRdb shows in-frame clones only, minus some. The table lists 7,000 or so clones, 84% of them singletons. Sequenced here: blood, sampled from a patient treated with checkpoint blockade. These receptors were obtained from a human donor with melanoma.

CDR3 residues: CASSLAEGGGYTF. CDR3 coding DNA: TGTGCCAGCAGCTTGGCCGAGGGGGGTGGCTACACCTTC. The chain joins TRBV5-6 to TRBJ1-2; D possibly corresponds to TRBD1 (6 bases). This CDR3 region has 13 residues. Germline loops: CDR1 SGHDT, CDR2 YYEEEE. V gave up 0 bases and J gave up 7 bases, with 10 bases separating them.

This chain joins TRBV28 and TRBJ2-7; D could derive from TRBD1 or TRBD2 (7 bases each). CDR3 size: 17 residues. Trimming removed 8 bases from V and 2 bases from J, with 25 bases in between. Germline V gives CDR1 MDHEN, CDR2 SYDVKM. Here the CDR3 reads CASFPEGLQGTTYEQYF. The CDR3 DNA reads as TGTGCCAGCTTCCCTGAGGGTTTACAGGGGACTACCTACGAGCAGTACTTC. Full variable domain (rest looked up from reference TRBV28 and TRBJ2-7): DVKVTQSSRYLVKRTGEKVFLECVQDMDHENMFWYRQDPGLGLRLIYFSYDVKMKEKGDIPEGYSVSREKKERFSLILESASTNQTSMYLCASFPEGLQGTTYEQYFGPGTRLTVT.

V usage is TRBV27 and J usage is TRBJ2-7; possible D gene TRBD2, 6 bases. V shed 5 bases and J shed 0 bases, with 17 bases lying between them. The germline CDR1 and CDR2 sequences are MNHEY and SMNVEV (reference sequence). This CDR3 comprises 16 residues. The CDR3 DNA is TGTGCCAGCAGTGTAGATATAGCGGAGGCCTCCTACGAGCAGTACTTC. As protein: CASSVDIAEASYEQYF.

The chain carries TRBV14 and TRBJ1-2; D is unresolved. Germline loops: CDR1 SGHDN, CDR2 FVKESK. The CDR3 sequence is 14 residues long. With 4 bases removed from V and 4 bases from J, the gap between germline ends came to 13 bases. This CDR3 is CASSPLALLYGYTF. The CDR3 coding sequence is TGTGCCAGCAGCCCGTTAGCGCTGCTCTATGGCTACACCTTC.

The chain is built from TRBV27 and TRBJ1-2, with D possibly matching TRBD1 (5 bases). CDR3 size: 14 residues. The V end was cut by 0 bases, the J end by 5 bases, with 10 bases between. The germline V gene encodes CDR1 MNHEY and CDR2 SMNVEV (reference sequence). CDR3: CASSLSDSGYGYTF. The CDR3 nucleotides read TGTGCCAGCAGTTTATCTGACAGCGGATATGGCTACACCTTC.

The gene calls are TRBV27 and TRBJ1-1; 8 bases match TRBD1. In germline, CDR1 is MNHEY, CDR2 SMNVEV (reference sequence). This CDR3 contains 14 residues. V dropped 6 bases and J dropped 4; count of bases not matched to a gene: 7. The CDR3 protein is CASSTGQGFTEAFF. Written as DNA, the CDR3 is TGTGCCAGCAGCACTGGACAGGGCTTCACTGAAGCTTTCTTT.

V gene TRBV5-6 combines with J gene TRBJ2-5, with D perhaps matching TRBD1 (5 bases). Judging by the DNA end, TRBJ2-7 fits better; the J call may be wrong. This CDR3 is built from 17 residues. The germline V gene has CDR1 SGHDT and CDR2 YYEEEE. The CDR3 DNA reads TGTGCCAGCAGCTTGGATGGTCTGGGCGGACACCCCTACGAGCAGTACTTC. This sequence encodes CASSLDGLGGHPYEQYF.

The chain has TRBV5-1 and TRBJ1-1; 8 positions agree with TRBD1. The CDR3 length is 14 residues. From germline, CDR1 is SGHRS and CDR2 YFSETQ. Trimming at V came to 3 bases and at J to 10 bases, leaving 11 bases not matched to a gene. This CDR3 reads CASSSGQGFERAFF. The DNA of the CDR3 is TGCGCCAGCAGCTCAGGACAGGGTTTTGAACGAGCTTTCTTT.

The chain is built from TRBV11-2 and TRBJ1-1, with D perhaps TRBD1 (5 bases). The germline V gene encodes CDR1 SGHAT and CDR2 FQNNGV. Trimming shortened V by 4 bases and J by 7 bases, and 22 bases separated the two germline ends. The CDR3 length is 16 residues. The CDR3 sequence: CASSSSHVGGEYEAFF. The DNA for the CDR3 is TGTGCCAGCAGCTCCTCTCACGTCGGGGGAGAGTATGAAGCTTTCTTT.

CDR3 bases: TGTGCCAGCAGTGAATTCAGGGGTTTTGCCTACGAGCAGTACTTC. This encodes CASSEFRGFAYEQYF. V is TRBV6-1 and J is TRBJ2-7, with D possibly being TRBD1 (6 bases). This CDR3 spans 15 amino acids. Germline CDR1 is MNHNS and CDR2 is SASEGT. V lost 2 bases and J lost 2, with 13 bases in between.

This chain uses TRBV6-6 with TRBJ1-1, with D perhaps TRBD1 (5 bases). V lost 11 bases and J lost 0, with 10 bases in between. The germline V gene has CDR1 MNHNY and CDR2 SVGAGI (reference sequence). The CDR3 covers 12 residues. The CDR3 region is CASGRLNTEAFF. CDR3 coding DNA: TGTGCCTCGGGGCGGCTGAACACTGAAGCTTTCTTT.

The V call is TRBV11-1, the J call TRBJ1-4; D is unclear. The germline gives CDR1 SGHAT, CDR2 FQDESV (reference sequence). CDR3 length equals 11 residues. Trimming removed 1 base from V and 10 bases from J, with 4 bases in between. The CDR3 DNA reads TGTGCCAGCAGCTTAGAACGAAAACTGTTTTTT. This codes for CASSLERKLFF.

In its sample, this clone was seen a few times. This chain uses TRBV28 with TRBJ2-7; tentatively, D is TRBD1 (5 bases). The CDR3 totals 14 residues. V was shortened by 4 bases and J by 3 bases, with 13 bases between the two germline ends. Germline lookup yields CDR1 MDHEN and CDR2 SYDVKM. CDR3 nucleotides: TGTGCCAGCAGTTCAGTAAGCAGGGTCTACGAGCAGTACTTC. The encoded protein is CASSSVSRVYEQYF.

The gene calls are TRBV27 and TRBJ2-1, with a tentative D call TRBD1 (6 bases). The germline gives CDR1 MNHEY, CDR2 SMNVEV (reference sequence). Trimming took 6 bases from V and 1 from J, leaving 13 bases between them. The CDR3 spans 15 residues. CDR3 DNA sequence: TGTGCCAGCAGGTCAGGGGTTGTATCCTACAATGAGCAGTTCTTC. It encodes CASRSGVVSYNEQFF.

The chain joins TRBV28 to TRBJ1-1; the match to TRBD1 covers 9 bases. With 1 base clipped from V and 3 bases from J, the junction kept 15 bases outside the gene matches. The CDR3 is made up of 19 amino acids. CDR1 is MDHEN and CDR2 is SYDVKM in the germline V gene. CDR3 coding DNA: TGTGCCAGCAGTTTATTTGGTCGATGGGGACAGGGAGAGGACACTGAAGCTTTCTTT. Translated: CASSLFGRWGQGEDTEAFF.

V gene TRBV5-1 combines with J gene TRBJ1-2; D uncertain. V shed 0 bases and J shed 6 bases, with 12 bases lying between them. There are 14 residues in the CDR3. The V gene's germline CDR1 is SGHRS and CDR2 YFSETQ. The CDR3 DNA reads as TGCGCCAGCAGCTTGGGGAGGACGGAACATGGCTACACCTTC. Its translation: CASSLGRTEHGYTF.

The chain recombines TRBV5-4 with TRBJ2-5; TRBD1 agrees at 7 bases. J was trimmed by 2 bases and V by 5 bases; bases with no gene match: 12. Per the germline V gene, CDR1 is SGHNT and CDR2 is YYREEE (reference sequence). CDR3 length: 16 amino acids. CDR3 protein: CASSLPPGQQQETQYF. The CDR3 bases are TGTGCCAGCAGTTTGCCCCCGGGACAGCAACAAGAGACCCAGTACTTC.

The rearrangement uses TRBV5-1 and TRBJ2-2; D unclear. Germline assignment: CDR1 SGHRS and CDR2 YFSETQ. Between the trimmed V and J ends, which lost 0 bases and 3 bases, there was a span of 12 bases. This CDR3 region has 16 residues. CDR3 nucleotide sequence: TGCGCCAGCAGCTTGGAAGGTAGGAGCGACACCGGGGAGCTGTTTTTT. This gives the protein CASSLEGRSDTGELFF. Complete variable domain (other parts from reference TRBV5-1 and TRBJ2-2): KAGVTQTPRYLIKTRGQQVTLSCSPISGHRSVSWYQQTPGQGLQFLFEYFSETQRNKGNFPGRFSGRQFSNSRSEMNVSTLELGDSALYLCASSLEGRSDTGELFFGEGSRLTVL.

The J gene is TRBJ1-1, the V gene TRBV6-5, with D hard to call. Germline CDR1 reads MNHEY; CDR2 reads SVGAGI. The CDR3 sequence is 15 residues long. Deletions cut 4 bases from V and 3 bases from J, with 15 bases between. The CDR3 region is CASSSGRGLDTEAFF. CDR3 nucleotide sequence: TGTGCCAGCAGTTCGGGAAGAGGGTTGGACACTGAAGCTTTCTTT.

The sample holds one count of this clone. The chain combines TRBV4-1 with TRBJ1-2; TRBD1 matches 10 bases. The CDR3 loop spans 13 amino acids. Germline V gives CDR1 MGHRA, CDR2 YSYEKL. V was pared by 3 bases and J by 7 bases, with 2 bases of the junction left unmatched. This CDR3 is CASSQGTGAGYTF. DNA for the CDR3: TGCGCCAGCAGCCAGGGGACAGGGGCTGGCTACACCTTC.

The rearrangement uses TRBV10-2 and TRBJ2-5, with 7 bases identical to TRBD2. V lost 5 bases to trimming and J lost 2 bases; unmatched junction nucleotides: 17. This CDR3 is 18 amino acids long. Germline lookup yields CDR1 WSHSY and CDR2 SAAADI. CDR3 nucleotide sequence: TGCGCCAGCAGTTTATCCCTAGCGGAGGTGGTGAGGCAAGAGACCCAGTACTTC. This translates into CASSLSLAEVVRQETQYF.

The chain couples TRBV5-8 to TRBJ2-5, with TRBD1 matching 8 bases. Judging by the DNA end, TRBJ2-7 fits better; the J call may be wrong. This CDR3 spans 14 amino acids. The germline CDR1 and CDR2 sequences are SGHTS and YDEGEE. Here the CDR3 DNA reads TGTGCCAGCAGCACGGACAGGGCCGCCTACGAGCAGTACTTC. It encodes CASSTDRAAYEQYF.

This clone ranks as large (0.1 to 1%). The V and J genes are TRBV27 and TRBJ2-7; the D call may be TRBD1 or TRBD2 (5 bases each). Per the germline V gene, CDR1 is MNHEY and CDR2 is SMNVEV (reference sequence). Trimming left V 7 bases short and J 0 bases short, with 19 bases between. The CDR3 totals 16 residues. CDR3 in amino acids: CASTPSWGPISYEQYF. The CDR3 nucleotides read TGTGCCAGCACCCCTTCTTGGGGACCTATCTCCTACGAGCAGTACTTC.

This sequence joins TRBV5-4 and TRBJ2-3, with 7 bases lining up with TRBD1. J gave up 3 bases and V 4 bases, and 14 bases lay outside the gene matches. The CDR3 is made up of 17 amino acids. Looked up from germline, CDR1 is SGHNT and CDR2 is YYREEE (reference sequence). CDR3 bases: TGTGCCAGCAGCGACTTTGGGACAGACCCTAGGACAGATACGCAGTATTTT. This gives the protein CASSDFGTDPRTDTQYF.

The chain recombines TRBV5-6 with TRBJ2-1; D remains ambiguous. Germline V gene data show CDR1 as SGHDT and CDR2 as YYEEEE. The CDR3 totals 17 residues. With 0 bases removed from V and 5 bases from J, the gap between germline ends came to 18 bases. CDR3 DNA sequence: TGTGCCAGCAGCTTGGCCCGAGGAGATTATAAAGACAATGAGCAGTTCTTC. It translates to CASSLARGDYKDNEQFF.

CDR3 loop: CASSLESRAATNEKLFF. The CDR3 DNA reads TGTGCCAGCAGCTTAGAATCCAGGGCCGCAACTAATGAAAAACTGTTTTTT. The chain uses TRBV7-6 and TRBJ1-4, with D perhaps TRBD1 (5 bases). V shed 1 base and J shed 0 bases, with 12 bases lying between them. The CDR3 is made up of 17 amino acids. CDR1 is SGHVS, CDR2 FNYEAQ, per germline. Full variable domain (remainder filled in from reference TRBV7-6 and TRBJ1-4): GAGVSQSPRYKVTKRGQDVALRCDPISGHVSLYWYRQALGQGPEFLTYFNYEAQQDKSGLPNDRFSAERPEGSISTLTIQRTEQRDSAMYRCASSLESRAATNEKLFFGSGTQLSVL.

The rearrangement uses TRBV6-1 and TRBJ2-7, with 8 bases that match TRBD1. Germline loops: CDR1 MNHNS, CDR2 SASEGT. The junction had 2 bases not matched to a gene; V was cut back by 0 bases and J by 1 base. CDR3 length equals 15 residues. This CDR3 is CASSEATGGSYEQYF. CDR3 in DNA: TGTGCCAGCAGTGAAGCAACAGGGGGGTCCTACGAGCAGTACTTC.